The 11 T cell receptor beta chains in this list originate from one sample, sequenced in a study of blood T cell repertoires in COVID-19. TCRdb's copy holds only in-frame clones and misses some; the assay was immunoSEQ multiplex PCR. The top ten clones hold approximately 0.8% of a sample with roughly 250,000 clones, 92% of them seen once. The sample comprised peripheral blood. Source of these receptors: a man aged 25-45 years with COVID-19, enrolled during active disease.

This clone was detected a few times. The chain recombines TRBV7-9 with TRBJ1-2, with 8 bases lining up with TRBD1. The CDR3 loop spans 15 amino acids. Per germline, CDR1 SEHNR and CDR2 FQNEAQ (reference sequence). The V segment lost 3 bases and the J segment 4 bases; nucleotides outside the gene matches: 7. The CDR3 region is CASSLGQGAGYGYTF. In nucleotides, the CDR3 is TGTGCCAGCAGCTTGGGGCAGGGGGCCGGCTATGGCTACACCTTC. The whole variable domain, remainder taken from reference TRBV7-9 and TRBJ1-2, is DTGVSQNPRHKITKRGQNVTFRCDPISEHNRLYWYRQTLGQGPEFLTYFQNEAQLEKSRLLSDRFSAERPKGSFSTLEIQRTEQGDSAMYLCASSLGQGAGYGYTFGSGTRLTVV.

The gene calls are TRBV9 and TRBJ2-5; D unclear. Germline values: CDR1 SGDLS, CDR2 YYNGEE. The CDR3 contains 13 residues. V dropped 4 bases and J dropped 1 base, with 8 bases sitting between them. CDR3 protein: CASSLALQETQYF. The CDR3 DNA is TGTGCCAGCAGCTTAGCCCTCCAAGAGACCCAGTACTTC. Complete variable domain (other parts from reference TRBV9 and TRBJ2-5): DSGVTQTPKHLITATGQRVTLRCSPRSGDLSVYWYQQSLDQGLQFLIQYYNGEERAKGNILERFSAQQFPDLHSELNLSSLELGDSALYFCASSLALQETQYFGPGTRLLVL.

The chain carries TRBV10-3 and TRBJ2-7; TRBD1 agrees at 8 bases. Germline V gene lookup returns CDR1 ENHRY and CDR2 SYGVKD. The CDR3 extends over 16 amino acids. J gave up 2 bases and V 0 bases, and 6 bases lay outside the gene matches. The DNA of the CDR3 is TGTGCCATCAGTGAGTCGGCCGGGACAGGAGCCTACGAGCAGTACTTC. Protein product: CAISESAGTGAYEQYF.

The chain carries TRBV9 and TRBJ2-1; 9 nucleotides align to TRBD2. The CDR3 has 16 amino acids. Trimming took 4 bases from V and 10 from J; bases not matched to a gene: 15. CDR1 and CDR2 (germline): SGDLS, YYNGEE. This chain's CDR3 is CASSITLAGRDREQFF. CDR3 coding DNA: TGTGCCAGCAGCATTACCCTAGCGGGGAGGGATAGGGAGCAGTTCTTC. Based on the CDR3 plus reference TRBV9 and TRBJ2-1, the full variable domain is DSGVTQTPKHLITATGQRVTLRCSPRSGDLSVYWYQQSLDQGLQFLIQYYNGEERAKGNILERFSAQQFPDLHSELNLSSLELGDSALYFCASSITLAGRDREQFFGPGTRLTVL.

The chain's CDR3 is CAIKSGGAGNEQFF. CDR3 DNA sequence: TGTGCCATCAAGAGCGGGGGGGCCGGGAATGAGCAGTTCTTC. This chain connects TRBV10-3 to TRBJ2-1, with 10 nucleotides matching TRBD2. The CDR3 sequence is 14 residues long. CDR1 is ENHRY, CDR2 SYGVKD, per germline. After removal of 7 bases from V and 7 bases from J, the junction contained 7 bases not matched to a gene.

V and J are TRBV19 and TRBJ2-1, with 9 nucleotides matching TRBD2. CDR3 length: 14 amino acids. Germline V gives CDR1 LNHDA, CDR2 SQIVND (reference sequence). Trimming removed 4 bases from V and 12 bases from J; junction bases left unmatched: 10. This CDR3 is CASSTTGTSFGQFF. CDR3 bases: TGTGCCAGTAGTACGACCGGGACTAGCTTTGGGCAGTTCTTC.

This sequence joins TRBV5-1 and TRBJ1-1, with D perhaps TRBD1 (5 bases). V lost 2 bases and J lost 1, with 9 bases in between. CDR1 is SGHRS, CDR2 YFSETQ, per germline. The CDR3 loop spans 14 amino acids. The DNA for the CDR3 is TGCGCCAGCAGCTTCACAACAGGGAACACTGAAGCTTTCTTT. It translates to CASSFTTGNTEAFF.

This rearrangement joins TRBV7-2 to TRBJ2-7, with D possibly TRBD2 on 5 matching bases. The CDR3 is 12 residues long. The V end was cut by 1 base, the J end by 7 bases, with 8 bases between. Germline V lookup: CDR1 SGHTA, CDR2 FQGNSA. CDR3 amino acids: CASSLDRDEQYF. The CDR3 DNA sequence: TGTGCCAGCAGCTTAGATCGGGATGAGCAGTACTTC. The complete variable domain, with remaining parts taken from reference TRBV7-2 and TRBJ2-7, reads GAGVSQSPSNKVTEKGKDVELRCDPISGHTALYWYRQSLGQGLEFLIYFQGNSAPDKSGLPSDRFSAERTGGSVSTLTIQRTQQEDSAVYLCASSLDRDEQYFGPGTRLTVT.

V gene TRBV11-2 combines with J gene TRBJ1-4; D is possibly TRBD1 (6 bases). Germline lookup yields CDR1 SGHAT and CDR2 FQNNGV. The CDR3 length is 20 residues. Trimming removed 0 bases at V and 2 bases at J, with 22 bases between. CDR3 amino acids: CASSLDHVPQGVGTNEKLFF. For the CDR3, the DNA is TGTGCCAGCAGCTTAGATCATGTCCCACAGGGTGTGGGCACTAATGAAAAACTGTTTTTT.

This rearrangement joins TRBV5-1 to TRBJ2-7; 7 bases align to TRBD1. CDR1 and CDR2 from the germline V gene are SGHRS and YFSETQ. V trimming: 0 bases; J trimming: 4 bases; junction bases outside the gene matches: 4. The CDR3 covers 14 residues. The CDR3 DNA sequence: TGCGCCAGCAGCTTGGTAGGGACAGAATACGAGCAGTACTTC. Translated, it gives CASSLVGTEYEQYF.

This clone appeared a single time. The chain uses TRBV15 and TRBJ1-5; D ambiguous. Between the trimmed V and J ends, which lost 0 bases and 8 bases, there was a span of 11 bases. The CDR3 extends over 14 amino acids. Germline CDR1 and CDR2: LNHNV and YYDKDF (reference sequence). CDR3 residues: CATSRERLLEPQHF. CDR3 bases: TGTGCCACCAGCAGAGAGCGCCTCTTAGAGCCCCAGCATTTT.